This T cell receptor (beta chain) was identified in a study of blood T cell repertoires in COVID-19 (dated by TCRdb to the early 2020s). A note on the overall study: Collaborator samples came from the United States, Italy and Spain and covered acute and convalescent phases of COVID-19. The prospective study material was composed of cDNA or gDNA derived from T cells, B-cell-depleted T cells, or PBMCs. Deeply sampled blood TCRbeta repertoires from subjects exposed to, actively infected with, or recovered from COVID-19 were included in the dataset. A freely available public database, intended as a resource for researchers studying the immune response to SARS-CoV-2, is where the repertoires were released. The samples were drawn from two sources: the first 160 participants of the ongoing ImmuneRACE study, and 950 to 1,500 subjects contributed by 6 global collaborators. Sample metadata almost always included a de-identified subject ID, COVID-19 status, age in years and sex. Where HLA class I and class II types were available, the types were taken from metadata supplied by the sample provider, not from assay-based typing. What the study reported, not specific to this receptor: How much clinical and demographic metadata was included differed by source and by participant, and the metadata was provided uncurated.

Details on this clone: What this receptor recognizes is not known. No much larger clone exists at a distance of one base, and base qualities are not known.

TCRbeta CDR3 regions were amplified from genomic DNA by means of the immunoSEQ Assay, a bias-controlled multiplex PCR. From the authors' description of their analysis: Nucleated cell counts per sample were estimated from amplification of reference gene primers within the assay. Sequence reads were collapsed and filtered to measure the absolute abundance of every unique TCRbeta CDR3 rearrangement. For each sample, productive Simpson clonality was calculated as the square root of Simpson's diversity index over productive rearrangements. The immuneACCESS repertoire file appears here via TCRdb, limited to in-frame rearrangements. These files lack a portion of the clones; in checked studies, under half of the deficit traces to unresolved V genes, and the cause of the others is not known. V, J and clone size reflect that table, while D and trimming were determined from the DNA. A total of approximately 160,000 clones appear in this sample, 90% of them only once. The ten largest make up 0.5% to 0.65% of the sample.

The V and J ends are trimmed by 0 bases and 0 bases, leaving 7 bases between them. The CDR3, from cysteine to phenylalanine, totals 16 residues. Only CDR3 DNA is held: 48 bases, read in frame from base 1. Based on the germline V gene, the CDR1 and CDR2 sequences are SGDLS and YYNGEE. The collaborating institutions used their own protocols to collect whole blood in K2EDTA tubes. Collaborator samples were shipped for TCRbeta analysis as frozen whole blood, isolated PBMCs, or DNA extracted from either sample type. The sample taken for sequencing was peripheral blood. This clonotype originated in a man between 50 and 59 years old with acute or convalescent COVID-19. The rearrangement joined TRBV9 to TRBJ1-6; 6 matching bases give a weak D call of TRBD1. The sequence in DNA is TGTGCCAGCAGCGTAGGACAGGACTCCTATAATTCACCCCTCCACTTT. Translated, this gives CASSVGQDSYNSPLHF.